Shown below are 25 T cell receptor beta chains from a single sample sequenced in a study of blood T cells in healthy people across ages. Then a second PCR, running about 6 to 12 cycles, was carried out with a sample-barcoded 5' primer and a J-beta primer mix. MiXCR was run by TCRdb on the 5' RACE reads, yielding one entry per CDR3 protein. The sample consists of about 680,000 distinct CDR3 sequences, approximately 49% of them appearing once. Sequenced sample: blood. Source of these receptors: a woman in her fifties or sixties in good health.

V is TRBV25-1 and J is TRBJ1-2; TRBD1 aligns across 8 bases. The CDR3 totals 15 residues. J lost 8 bases, V lost 4 bases, and 12 bases had no gene match. Germline V lookup: CDR1 MGHDK, CDR2 SYGVNS. The CDR3 region has the DNA TGTGCCAGCAGTGCGGGACAGGCTCTAACTAGAGGCTACACCTTC. Translating it yields CASSAGQALTRGYTF.

The chain carries TRBV4-2 and TRBJ2-6; D unresolved. The germline gives CDR1 LGHNA, CDR2 YNFKEQ. V was cut by 3 bases and J by 0 bases, with 6 bases left in between. This CDR3 region has 15 residues. In nucleotides, the CDR3 is TGTGCCAGCAGCCAGGACGACTCTGGGGCCAACGTCCTGACTTTC. Encoded protein: CASSQDDSGANVLTF.

The table lists this clonotype with a few counts. V and J are TRBV6-5 and TRBJ2-1; a weak D match, TRBD2 (6 bases). The length of the CDR3 is 15 residues. V lost 3 bases and J 0 bases, leaving 9 bases between the germline ends. Germline V gives CDR1 MNHEY, CDR2 SVGAGI. In DNA, the CDR3 is TGTGCCAGCAGTTATATGGGGGGCTCCTACAATGAGCAGTTCTTC. Its protein product is CASSYMGGSYNEQFF.

The rearrangement links TRBV5-1 to TRBJ2-4, with 7 nucleotides matching TRBD1. The DNA end favors TRBJ2-7, so the J call may be wrong. This CDR3 spans 14 amino acids. Germline V gives CDR1 SGHRS, CDR2 YFSETQ. This CDR3 is CASSLGVRGYEQYF. The CDR3 coding sequence is TGCGCCAGCAGCTTGGGTGTCAGGGGGTACGAGCAGTACTTC.

This chain connects TRBV7-9 to TRBJ2-7; the match to TRBD2 covers 9 bases. The CDR3 extends over 14 amino acids. CDR1 is SEHNR and CDR2 is FQNEAQ in the germline V gene (reference sequence). Trimming cost V 6 bases and J 5 bases; bases outside gene matches: 8. The CDR3 sequence: CASRPASGNDEQYF. The CDR3 nucleotides read TGTGCCAGCAGACCTGCTAGCGGGAACGACGAGCAGTACTTC. The full variable domain, its missing parts supplied by reference TRBV7-9 and TRBJ2-7, is DTGVSQNPRHKITKRGQNVTFRCDPISEHNRLYWYRQTLGQGPEFLTYFQNEAQLEKSRLLSDRFSAERPKGSFSTLEIQRTEQGDSAMYLCASRPASGNDEQYFGPGTRLTVT.

In this sample, this clonotype turned up a few times. The rearrangement links TRBV2 to TRBJ1-4; D ambiguous. V lost 2 bases and J 7 bases, leaving 14 bases between the germline ends. This CDR3 region has 15 residues. Germline V gene sequence: CDR1 SNHLY, CDR2 FYNNEI. As DNA, the CDR3 is TGTGCCAGCAGTGAAAGTCATGGGTCCCTTGAAAAACTGTTTTTT. It translates to CASSESHGSLEKLFF.

This clonotype was seen more than once but under ten times. This rearrangement joins TRBV9 to TRBJ2-3; 9 nucleotides match TRBD2. The CDR3 totals 13 residues. Germline V CDR1 and CDR2: SGDLS, YYNGEE. V was clipped by 3 bases and J by 10 bases; unmatched bases: 6. CDR3 sequence (DNA): TGTGCCAGCAGCGCCTTAGCGGGAGTGGCGCAGTATTTT. Protein sequence: CASSALAGVAQYF.

This clonotype appeared a few times. The chain combines TRBV3-1 with TRBJ2-6; a possible D gene is TRBD2 (6 bases). Deletions cut 0 bases from V and 2 bases from J, with 14 bases between. The CDR3 runs to 18 residues. Per the germline V gene, CDR1 is LGHDT and CDR2 is YNNKEL (reference sequence). CDR3: CASSQDTQTRTGANVLTF. The CDR3 nucleotides are TGTGCCAGCAGCCAAGATACCCAGACTAGAACTGGGGCCAACGTCCTGACTTTC.

This clonotype appeared many times. This rearrangement joins TRBV7-2 to TRBJ2-7; 12 nucleotides line up with TRBD2. From germline, CDR1 is SGHTA and CDR2 FQGNSA. CDR3 length: 15 residues. The V segment lost 5 bases and the J segment 3 bases; nucleotides outside the gene matches: 5. CDR3 in amino acids: CASSPLAGGGYEQYF. In DNA, the CDR3 is TGTGCCAGCAGCCCACTAGCGGGAGGTGGCTACGAGCAGTACTTC.

This clonotype was detected only once. This chain's CDR3 is CASSVRKNTEAFF. The CDR3 DNA reads as TGTGCCAGCAGTGTCAGGAAGAACACTGAAGCTTTCTTT. The gene calls are TRBV7-9 and TRBJ1-1; D call uncertain. The CDR3 totals 13 residues. Trimming took off 6 bases at V and 1 base at J, with 9 bases between the two ends. CDR1 and CDR2 (germline): SEHNR, FQNEAQ (reference sequence).

The chain's CDR3 is CASSKFYCWRSSSTDTQYF. CDR3 nucleotide sequence: TGTGCCAGCAGCAAATTCTATTGTTGGCGGTCGTCTAGCACAGATACGCAGTATTTT. The V gene is TRBV21-1, the J gene TRBJ2-3. TRBV21-1 is recorded as a pseudogene. CDR3 length: 19 residues.

The rearrangement joins TRBV20-1 to TRBJ1-5, with no clear D. This CDR3 has 13 amino acids. The germline V gene has CDR1 DFQATT and CDR2 SNEGSKA (reference sequence). V lost 2 bases and J 6 bases, leaving 11 bases between the germline ends. CDR3 in amino acids: CSARPGGSQPQHF. The DNA of the CDR3 is TGCAGTGCTAGACCCGGCGGGAGTCAGCCCCAGCATTTT.

This clonotype was seen only a few times. V is TRBV9 and J is TRBJ2-7, with D uncertain. CDR1 is SGDLS, CDR2 YYNGEE, per germline. The germline V and J ends were trimmed by 3 bases and 6 bases, with 13 bases remaining between them. The CDR3 is 13 amino acids. The CDR3 loop is CASSALPPGEQYF. Here the CDR3 DNA reads TGTGCCAGCAGCGCCCTCCCCCCCGGCGAGCAGTACTTC.

The count of this clonotype is one. For the CDR3, the DNA is TGTGCCAGCAGCTACGATCTGGGGGCCAACGTCCTGACTTTC. Amino acid sequence: CASSYDLGANVLTF. The chain combines TRBV3-1 with TRBJ2-6; D gene uncertain. The CDR3 is 14 residues long. From germline, CDR1 is LGHDT and CDR2 YNNKEL (reference sequence). Trimming stripped 5 bases from V and 4 bases from J, with 9 bases between.

J is TRBJ2-6 and V is TRBV24-1; D possibly corresponds to TRBD2 (5 bases). Per germline, CDR1 KGHDR and CDR2 SFDVKD. The CDR3 totals 15 residues. V lost 7 bases, J lost 1 base, and 10 bases lay in between. The CDR3 loop reads CATSPGGSGANVLTF. For the CDR3, the DNA is TGTGCCACCAGCCCAGGAGGATCTGGGGCCAACGTCCTGACTTTC.

V is TRBV7-9 and J is TRBJ1-1; the D is unclear. Trimming shortened V by 3 bases and J by 3 bases, and 11 bases separated the two germline ends. The CDR3 is 14 residues long. Germline lookup yields CDR1 SEHNR and CDR2 FQNEAQ (reference sequence). The CDR3 DNA sequence: TGTGCCAGCAGCTTTTGGGGTAGGGACACTGAAGCTTTCTTT. This sequence encodes CASSFWGRDTEAFF.

The V and J genes are TRBV28 and TRBJ1-2; 7 bases agree with TRBD1. The CDR3 totals 13 residues. Germline assignment: CDR1 MDHEN and CDR2 SYDVKM. V shed 3 bases and J 7 bases; nucleotides not matched to a gene: 5. CDR3 loop: CASSLRGGRGYTF. As DNA, the CDR3 is TGTGCCAGCAGTTTGCGAGGGGGCCGTGGCTACACCTTC.

The rearrangement uses TRBV6-1 and TRBJ1-6; 10 bases line up with TRBD1. The CDR3 has 15 residues. Germline CDR1 reads MNHNS; CDR2 reads SASEGT. V was clipped by 5 bases and J by 7 bases; unmatched bases: 5. CDR3 in amino acids: CASSPGTGVNSPLHF. Written as DNA, the CDR3 is TGTGCCAGCAGTCCCGGGACAGGGGTCAATTCACCCCTCCACTTT.

The table lists this clonotype with a few counts. The V gene is TRBV2, the J gene TRBJ2-7; no clear D gene. Germline lookup yields CDR1 SNHLY and CDR2 FYNNEI. Deletions cut 7 bases from V and 5 bases from J, with 18 bases between. CDR3 length equals 14 residues. The CDR3 DNA reads as TGTGCCAGCATCCCCAGAGGTTCAATCCACGAGCAGTACTTC. This sequence encodes CASIPRGSIHEQYF.

The V call is TRBV20-1, the J call TRBJ2-1; 8 bases align to TRBD2. In germline, CDR1 is DFQATT, CDR2 SNEGSKA (reference sequence). The CDR3 has 13 residues. The CDR3 sequence is CNGTRGGQDEQFF. DNA of the CDR3: TGCAATGGGACACGGGGGGGCCAAGATGAGCAGTTCTTC.

This sequence joins TRBV10-3 and TRBJ1-2, with D possibly TRBD1 on 6 matching bases. There are 13 residues in the CDR3. V dropped 2 bases and J dropped 6 bases, with 10 bases sitting between them. Germline V CDR1 and CDR2: ENHRY, SYGVKD. In DNA form, the CDR3 reads TGTGCCATCAGTGAGGACAGGAACCATGGCTACACCTTC. Translated, it gives CAISEDRNHGYTF.

This chain links TRBV24-1 with TRBJ1-2; D might be TRBD1 (5 bases). Trimming took off 5 bases at V and 8 bases at J, with 14 bases between the two ends. The CDR3 is 13 amino acids. Germline V gene data show CDR1 as KGHDR and CDR2 as SFDVKD. This CDR3 reads CATSARGTSGYTF. CDR3 nucleotides: TGTGCCACCAGTGCCCGCGGGACGTCCGGCTACACCTTC.

This clonotype was seen ten or more times. The CDR3 DNA sequence: TGTGCCAGCAGCGGACAGAACTATGGCTACACCTTC. Its protein product is CASSGQNYGYTF. The chain has TRBV7-2 and TRBJ1-2; maybe TRBD1 (6 bases). The CDR3 is 12 amino acids. Per germline, CDR1 SGHTA and CDR2 FQGNSA. Trimming took off 5 bases at V and 2 bases at J, with 6 bases between the two ends.

The rearrangement links TRBV7-2 to TRBJ2-5; D is possibly TRBD1 or TRBD2 (5 bases each). Trimming took 3 bases from V and 11 from J, leaving 16 bases between them. The CDR3 is made up of 13 amino acids. Germline V lookup: CDR1 SGHTA, CDR2 FQGNSA. The CDR3 nucleotides are TGTGCCAGCAGCTTGGGACGCCGCCGAGAGCAGTACTTC. Translation gives CASSLGRRREQYF.

This clonotype appeared a few times. The chain joins TRBV12-3 or TRBV12-4 to TRBJ2-5, with D possibly matching TRBD1 (5 bases). Trimming stripped 3 bases from V and 7 bases from J, with 15 bases between. The CDR3 spans 14 residues. CDR3 residues: CASSFEQASGTQYF. The DNA of the CDR3 is TGTGCCAGCAGTTTTGAACAGGCCTCGGGGACCCAGTACTTC.